Here is one T cell receptor beta chain with its context. Its antigen is undetermined. Clones were sequenced by immunoSEQ multiplex PCR, and TCRdb holds only the in-frame ones, with some missing. The sample records 77,000 or so clones, around 90% being singletons. Germline V gene lookup returns CDR1 MGHDK and CDR2 SYGVNS. With V trimmed by 7 bases and J by 6 bases, 15 bases remained unmatched. The CDR3 contains 16 residues. The data were taken from a study of T cell responses to AZD1222 COVID-19 vaccine. Overall study results and limits: Within unmutated variant regions lay the reported targets of nearly half of spike-specific TCRs. Spike-specific TCR repertoires showed rising breadth and depth after two AZD1222 doses.

The receptor was isolated from an adult in good health. This specimen consisted of peripheral blood, obtained on day 0 of MenACWY control vaccination. This chain joins TRBV25-1 and TRBJ2-5; 9 nucleotides align to TRBD2. CDR3 loop: CASTPLGLAGRKTQYF. The CDR3 bases are TGTGCCAGCACCCCCCTAGGCCTAGCGGGGAGAAAGACCCAGTACTTC. Full variable domain (remainder filled in from reference TRBV25-1 and TRBJ2-5): EADIYQTPRYLVIGTGKKITLECSQTMGHDKMYWYQQDPGMELHLIHYSYGVNSTEKGDLSSESTVSRIRTEHFPLTLESARPSHTSQYLCASTPLGLAGRKTQYFGPGTRLLVL.